Presented here are 18 T cell receptor beta chains from one specimen sequenced in a study of T cell changes during pregnancy in multiple sclerosis. Sequenced by immunoSEQ multiplex PCR; TCRdb stores in-frame clones only, minus some. The sample holds approximately 63,000 clones, 85% to 95% seen once. Sequencing used peripheral blood, obtained in the third trimester of pregnancy. The receptor set was obtained from a female donor in good health, enrolled as a control in a pregnancy study.

V usage is TRBV27 and J usage is TRBJ2-7; 10 nucleotides align to TRBD2. V shed 7 bases, J shed 4 bases, and the junction held 13 bases outside the gene matches. Germline lookup yields CDR1 MNHEY and CDR2 SMNVEV (reference sequence). The CDR3 contains 16 residues. The DNA of the CDR3 is TGTGCCAGCACCTCGACGGGCCTAGCGGGGGTTTACGAGCAGTACTTC. This encodes CASTSTGLAGVYEQYF.

The chain couples TRBV5-1 to TRBJ2-1, with 10 bases that match TRBD2. This CDR3 contains 17 residues. Trimming cost V 4 bases and J 1 base; bases outside gene matches: 8. The germline V gene has CDR1 SGHRS and CDR2 YFSETQ. As DNA, the CDR3 is TGCGCCAGCAGCCGGTCTAGCGGGGGCAATTCCTACAATGAGCAGTTCTTC. It specifies CASSRSSGGNSYNEQFF.

This chain connects TRBV30 to TRBJ1-4; tentative D call: TRBD1 (6 bases). CDR1 is GTSNPN and CDR2 is SVGIG in the germline V gene (reference sequence). Trimming took 3 bases from V and 8 from J, leaving 13 bases between them. This CDR3 has 13 amino acids. The CDR3 loop reads CAWRGGFYEKLFF. Written as DNA, the CDR3 is TGTGCCTGGAGAGGGGGTTTTTACGAAAAACTGTTTTTT.

In the case of this clone: One end of the junction varies from germline; a read error may be responsible. This chain uses TRBV5-3 with TRBJ2-4; 7 bases map to TRBD2. TRBV5-3 is designated an ORF whose function remains uncertain. The CDR3 totals 11 residues. The CDR3 sequence: CARSSAGRLNF. The CDR3 DNA sequence: TGTGCCAGAAGCTCGGCCGGGAGGTTGAACTTC.

The chain is built from TRBV6-5 and TRBJ2-5; TRBD2 might be the D (6 bases). Germline CDR1 and CDR2: MNHEY and SVGAGI. V lost 1 base and J 0 bases, leaving 9 bases between the germline ends. The length of the CDR3 is 15 residues. DNA for the CDR3: TGTGCCAGCAGTTACTTGGGACTGAACCAAGAGACCCAGTACTTC. Protein: CASSYLGLNQETQYF.

The CDR3 loop is CASSVATGNTIYF. The DNA of the CDR3 is TGTGCCAGCAGCGTAGCTACTGGAAACACCATATATTTT. The chain employs TRBV9 and TRBJ1-3; D call uncertain. V gave up 0 bases and J gave up 2 bases, with 3 bases separating them. Germline V gene data show CDR1 as SGDLS and CDR2 as YYNGEE. The CDR3 sequence is 13 residues long.

This sequence joins TRBV9 and TRBJ1-1, with a possible D match to TRBD1 (5 bases). With 4 bases removed from V and 1 base from J, the gap between germline ends came to 8 bases. The CDR3 is 13 residues long. Germline V lookup: CDR1 SGDLS, CDR2 YYNGEE. CDR3 sequence: CASSTDRNTEAFF. CDR3 nucleotide sequence: TGTGCCAGCAGCACCGACAGGAACACTGAAGCTTTCTTT.

The chain links TRBV14 to TRBJ1-1; D gene uncertain. CDR3 length equals 14 residues. Trimming removed 1 base at V and 1 base at J, with 7 bases between. From germline, CDR1 is SGHDN and CDR2 FVKESK. CDR3 sequence (DNA): TGTGCCAGCAGCCAAGTCGAGCCGAACACTGAAGCTTTCTTT. Its translation: CASSQVEPNTEAFF.

The chain carries TRBV28 and TRBJ2-1; TRBD2 matches 9 bases. Germline CDR1 MDHEN, CDR2 SYDVKM. The CDR3 consists of 15 residues. The V and J ends lost 6 bases and 7 bases, in that order; junction bases with no gene match: 10. In DNA, the CDR3 is TGTGCCAGCAGAAAGCCGGGACTAGCTCTTAATGAGCAGTTCTTC. It encodes CASRKPGLALNEQFF.

The V and J genes are TRBV28 and TRBJ2-7; D not certain. Germline V CDR1 and CDR2: MDHEN, SYDVKM. CDR3 size: 15 residues. V lost 6 bases and J lost 0, with 15 bases in between. CDR3 bases: TGTGCCAGCAGCCTCCGACGAAGGAGCTCCTACGAGCAGTACTTC. Its translation: CASSLRRRSSYEQYF.

CDR3 sequence (DNA): TGTGCCAGCAGTTACACTGGGGGCGACACTGAAGCTTTCTTT. This sequence encodes CASSYTGGDTEAFF. V is TRBV6-5 and J is TRBJ1-1, with a weak D call TRBD1 (6 bases). Germline lookup yields CDR1 MNHEY and CDR2 SVGAGI. This CDR3 contains 14 residues. Trimming shortened V by 2 bases and J by 3 bases, and 10 bases separated the two germline ends.

This chain connects TRBV29-1 to TRBJ1-4; 9 positions match TRBD1. Germline assignment: CDR1 SQVTM and CDR2 ANQGSEA. V lost 5 bases, J lost 7 bases, and 5 bases stayed unmatched. The CDR3 covers 13 residues. The CDR3 protein is CSVTGQGPEKLFF. The CDR3 DNA reads as TGCAGCGTTACGGGACAGGGTCCTGAAAAACTGTTTTTT.

The chain is built from TRBV6-1 and TRBJ1-2; TRBD1 agrees at 7 bases. Germline V lookup: CDR1 MNHNS, CDR2 SASEGT. Losses at the gene ends were 2 bases for V and 3 bases for J; bases not matched to a gene: 6. The CDR3 spans 15 residues. For the CDR3, the DNA is TGTGCCAGCAGTGAACCCGGACAGGCCCACTATGGCTACACCTTC. Its translation: CASSEPGQAHYGYTF.

This chain connects TRBV10-2 to TRBJ2-3; tentatively, D is TRBD2 (6 bases). Germline V gene sequence: CDR1 WSHSY, CDR2 SAAADI. V was trimmed by 8 bases and J by 0 bases, leaving 9 bases between them. CDR3 length: 13 amino acids. The CDR3 reads CASLAGSTDTQYF. For the CDR3, the DNA is TGCGCCAGCCTGGCGGGGAGCACAGATACGCAGTATTTT.

This clone was observed a single time. This sequence joins TRBV28 and TRBJ1-5; D is perhaps TRBD1 (6 bases). V lost 6 bases to trimming and J lost 3 bases, with 15 bases between them. Looked up from germline, CDR1 is MDHEN and CDR2 is SYDVKM. This CDR3 has 15 amino acids. CDR3 amino acids: CASRVPAGVNQPQHF. Written as DNA, the CDR3 is TGTGCCAGCAGAGTACCCGCAGGGGTCAATCAGCCCCAGCATTTT.

The chain is built from TRBV19 and TRBJ2-7; 10 bases are shared with TRBD1. The CDR3 runs to 15 residues. The germline gives CDR1 LNHDA, CDR2 SQIVND (reference sequence). Germline trimming cut 5 bases from V and 1 base from J; bases unmatched to any gene: 5. The CDR3 sequence: CASSPGQGGSYEQYF. For the CDR3, the DNA is TGTGCCAGTAGTCCCGGACAGGGGGGTTCCTACGAGCAGTACTTC.

The genes are TRBV4-2 and TRBJ1-1; TRBD1 might be the D (5 bases). The CDR3 contains 14 residues. V gave up 2 bases and J gave up 4 bases, with 11 bases separating them. The germline V gene encodes CDR1 LGHNA and CDR2 YNFKEQ. CDR3 nucleotide sequence: TGTGCCAGCAGCCAATGGATCCAGGGCACTGAAGCTTTCTTT. Amino acids: CASSQWIQGTEAFF.

The V and J genes are TRBV5-4 and TRBJ2-1; 10 nucleotides agree with TRBD2. V was clipped by 7 bases and J by 7 bases; unmatched bases: 8. The CDR3 is 14 amino acids. In germline, CDR1 is SGHNT, CDR2 YYREEE (reference sequence). The CDR3 coding sequence is TGTGCCAGCCAAGCGGGAGGGCCGGGGAATGAGCAGTTCTTC. It codes for CASQAGGPGNEQFF.